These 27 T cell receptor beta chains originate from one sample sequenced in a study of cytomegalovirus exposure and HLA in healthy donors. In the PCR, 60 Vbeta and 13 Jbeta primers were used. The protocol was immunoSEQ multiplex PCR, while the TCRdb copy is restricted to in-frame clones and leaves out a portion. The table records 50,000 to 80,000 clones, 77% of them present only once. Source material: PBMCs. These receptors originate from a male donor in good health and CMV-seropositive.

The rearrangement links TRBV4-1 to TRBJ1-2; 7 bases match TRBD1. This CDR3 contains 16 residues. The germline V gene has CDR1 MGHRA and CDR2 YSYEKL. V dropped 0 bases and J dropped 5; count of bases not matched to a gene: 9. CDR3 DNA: TGCGCCAGCAGCCAAGACGAGCAGCTGACAGGGTATGGCTACACCTTC. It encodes CASSQDEQLTGYGYTF.

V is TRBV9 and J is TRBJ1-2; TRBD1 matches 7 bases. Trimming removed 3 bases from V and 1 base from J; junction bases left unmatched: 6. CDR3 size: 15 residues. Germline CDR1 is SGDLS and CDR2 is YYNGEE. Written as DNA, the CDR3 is TGTGCCAGCAGCGCCCGGGACAGAATTAACTATGGCTACACCTTC. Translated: CASSARDRINYGYTF.

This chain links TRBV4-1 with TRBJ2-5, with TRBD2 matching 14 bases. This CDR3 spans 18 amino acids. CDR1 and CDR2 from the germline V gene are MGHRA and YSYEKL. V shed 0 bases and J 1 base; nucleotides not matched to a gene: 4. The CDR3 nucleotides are TGCGCCAGCAGCCAAGATACCGGACTAGCGGGGGGCCAAGAGACCCAGTACTTC. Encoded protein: CASSQDTGLAGGQETQYF.

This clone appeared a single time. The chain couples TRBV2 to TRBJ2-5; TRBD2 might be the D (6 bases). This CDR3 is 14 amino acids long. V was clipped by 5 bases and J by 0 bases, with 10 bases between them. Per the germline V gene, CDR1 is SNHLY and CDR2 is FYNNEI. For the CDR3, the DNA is TGTGCCAGCAGTCCGGGGACTGACCAAGAGACCCAGTACTTC. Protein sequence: CASSPGTDQETQYF. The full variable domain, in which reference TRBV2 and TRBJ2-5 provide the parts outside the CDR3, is EPEVTQTPSHQVTQMGQEVILRCVPISNHLYFYWYRQILGQKVEFLVSFYNNEISEKSEIFDDQFSVERPDGSNFTLKIRSTKLEDSAMYFCASSPGTDQETQYFGPGTRLLVL.

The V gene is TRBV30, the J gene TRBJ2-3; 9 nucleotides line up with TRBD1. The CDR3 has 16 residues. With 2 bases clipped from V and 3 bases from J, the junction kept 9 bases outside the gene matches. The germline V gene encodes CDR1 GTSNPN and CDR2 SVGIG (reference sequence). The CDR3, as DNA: TGTGCCTGGAGTCCAGCCGGGACAGGGTGGACAGATACGCAGTATTTT. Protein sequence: CAWSPAGTGWTDTQYF.

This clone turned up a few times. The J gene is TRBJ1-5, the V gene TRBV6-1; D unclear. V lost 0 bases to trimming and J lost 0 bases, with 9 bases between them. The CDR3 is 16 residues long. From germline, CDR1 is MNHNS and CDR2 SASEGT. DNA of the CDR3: TGTGCCAGCAGTGAAGCAACGGGGTATAGCAATCAGCCCCAGCATTTT. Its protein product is CASSEATGYSNQPQHF.

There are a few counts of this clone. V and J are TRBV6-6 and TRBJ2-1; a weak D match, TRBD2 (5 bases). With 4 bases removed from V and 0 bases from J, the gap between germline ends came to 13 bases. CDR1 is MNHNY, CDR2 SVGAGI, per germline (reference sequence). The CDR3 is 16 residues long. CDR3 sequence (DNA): TGTGCCAGCAGTTGGGCCGGGGTTAGCTCCTACAATGAGCAGTTCTTC. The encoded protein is CASSWAGVSSYNEQFF.

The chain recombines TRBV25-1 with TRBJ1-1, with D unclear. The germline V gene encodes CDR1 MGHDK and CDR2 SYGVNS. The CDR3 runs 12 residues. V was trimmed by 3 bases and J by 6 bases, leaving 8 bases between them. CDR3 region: CASSDHFPEAFF. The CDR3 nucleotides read TGTGCCAGCAGTGATCATTTCCCTGAAGCTTTCTTT.

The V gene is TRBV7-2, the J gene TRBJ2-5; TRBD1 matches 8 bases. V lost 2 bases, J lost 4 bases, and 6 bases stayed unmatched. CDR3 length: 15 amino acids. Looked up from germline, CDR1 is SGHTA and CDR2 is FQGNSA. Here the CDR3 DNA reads TGTGCCAGCAGCTTAAGCCAGGGGGCACTAGAGACCCAGTACTTC. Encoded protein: CASSLSQGALETQYF.

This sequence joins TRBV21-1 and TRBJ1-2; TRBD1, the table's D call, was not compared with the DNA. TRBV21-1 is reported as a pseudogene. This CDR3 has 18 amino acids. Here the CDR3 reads CASSPRLLNARQNYGYTF. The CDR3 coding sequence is TGTGCCAGCAGCCCCCGTTTATTGAACGCCAGGCAGAACTATGGCTACACCTTC.

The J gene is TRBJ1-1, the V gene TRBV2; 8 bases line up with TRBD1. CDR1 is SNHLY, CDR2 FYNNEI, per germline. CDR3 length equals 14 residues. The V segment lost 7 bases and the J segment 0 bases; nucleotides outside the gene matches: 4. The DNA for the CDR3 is TGTGCCAGCATTAGGACAGGGATGAACACTGAAGCTTTCTTT. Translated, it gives CASIRTGMNTEAFF. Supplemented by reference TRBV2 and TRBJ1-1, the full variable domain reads EPEVTQTPSHQVTQMGQEVILRCVPISNHLYFYWYRQILGQKVEFLVSFYNNEISEKSEIFDDQFSVERPDGSNFTLKIRSTKLEDSAMYFCASIRTGMNTEAFFGQGTRLTVV.

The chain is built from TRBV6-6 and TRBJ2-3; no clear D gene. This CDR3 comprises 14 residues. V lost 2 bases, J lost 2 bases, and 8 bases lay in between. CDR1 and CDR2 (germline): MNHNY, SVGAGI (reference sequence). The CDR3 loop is CASSYGQNTDTQYF. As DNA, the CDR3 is TGTGCCAGCAGTTACGGGCAGAACACAGATACGCAGTATTTT.

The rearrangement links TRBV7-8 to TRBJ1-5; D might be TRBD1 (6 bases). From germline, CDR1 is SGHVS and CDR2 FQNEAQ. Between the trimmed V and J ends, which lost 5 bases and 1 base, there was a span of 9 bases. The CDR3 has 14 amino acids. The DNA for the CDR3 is TGTGCCAGCAGCAACGGACAGAGCAATCAGCCCCAGCATTTT. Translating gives CASSNGQSNQPQHF.

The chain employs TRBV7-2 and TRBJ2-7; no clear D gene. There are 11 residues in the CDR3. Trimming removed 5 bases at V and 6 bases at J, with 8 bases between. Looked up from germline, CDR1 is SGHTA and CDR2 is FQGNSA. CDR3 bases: TGTGCCAGCAGCCAACAGTTCGAGCAGTACTTC. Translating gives CASSQQFEQYF.

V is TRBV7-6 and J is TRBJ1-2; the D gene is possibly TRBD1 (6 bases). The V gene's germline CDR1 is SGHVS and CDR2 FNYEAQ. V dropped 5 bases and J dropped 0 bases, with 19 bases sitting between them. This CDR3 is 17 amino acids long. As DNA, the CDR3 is TGTGCCAGCAGCGTACAGGGTACTGGCCCCGCTAACTATGGCTACACCTTC. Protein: CASSVQGTGPANYGYTF.

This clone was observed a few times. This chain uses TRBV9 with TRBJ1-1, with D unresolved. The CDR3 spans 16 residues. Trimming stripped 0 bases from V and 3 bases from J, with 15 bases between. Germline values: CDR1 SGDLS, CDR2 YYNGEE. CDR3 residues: CASSVAPQPRDTEAFF. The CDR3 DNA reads TGTGCCAGCAGCGTAGCTCCACAGCCGCGGGACACTGAAGCTTTCTTT.

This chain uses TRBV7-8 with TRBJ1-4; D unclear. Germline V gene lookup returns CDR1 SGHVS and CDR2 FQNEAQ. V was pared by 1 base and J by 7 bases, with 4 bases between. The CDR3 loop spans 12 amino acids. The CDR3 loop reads CASSLGSEKLFF. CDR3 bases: TGTGCCAGCAGCTTAGGCAGTGAAAAACTGTTTTTT.

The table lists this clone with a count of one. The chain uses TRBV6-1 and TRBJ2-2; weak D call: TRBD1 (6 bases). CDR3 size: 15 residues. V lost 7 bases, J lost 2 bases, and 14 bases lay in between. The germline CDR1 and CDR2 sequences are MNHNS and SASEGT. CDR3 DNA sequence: TGTGCCAGCAACGCTCGGACAGCTAACACCGGGGAGCTGTTTTTT. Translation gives CASNARTANTGELFF.

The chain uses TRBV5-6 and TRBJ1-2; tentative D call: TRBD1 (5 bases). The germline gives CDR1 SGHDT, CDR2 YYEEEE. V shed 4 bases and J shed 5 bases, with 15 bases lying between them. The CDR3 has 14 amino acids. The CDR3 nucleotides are TGTGCCAGCAGCGGGGCTGGGCAGCTATATGGCTACACCTTC. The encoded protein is CASSGAGQLYGYTF.

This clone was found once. The CDR3 sequence is CASWTGRNTEAFF. The CDR3 DNA follows: TGTGCCAGCTGGACAGGAAGGAACACTGAAGCTTTCTTT. The J gene is TRBJ1-1, the V gene TRBV27; 7 positions agree with TRBD1. Per the germline V gene, CDR1 is MNHEY and CDR2 is SMNVEV (reference sequence). Germline trimming cut 8 bases from V and 1 base from J; bases unmatched to any gene: 4. This CDR3 has 13 residues.

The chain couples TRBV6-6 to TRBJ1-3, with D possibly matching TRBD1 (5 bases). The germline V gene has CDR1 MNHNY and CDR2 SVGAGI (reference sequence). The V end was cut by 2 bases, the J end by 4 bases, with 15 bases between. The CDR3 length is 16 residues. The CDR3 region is CASSYIPRGRGNTIYF. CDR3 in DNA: TGTGCCAGCAGTTACATTCCTCGGGGGAGAGGAAACACCATATATTTT.

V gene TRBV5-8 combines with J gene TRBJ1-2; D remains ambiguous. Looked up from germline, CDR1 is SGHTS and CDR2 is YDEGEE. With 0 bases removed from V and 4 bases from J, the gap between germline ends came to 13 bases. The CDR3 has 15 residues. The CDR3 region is CASSLDAGSFYGYTF. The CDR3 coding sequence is TGTGCCAGCAGCTTGGATGCGGGATCTTTCTATGGCTACACCTTC.

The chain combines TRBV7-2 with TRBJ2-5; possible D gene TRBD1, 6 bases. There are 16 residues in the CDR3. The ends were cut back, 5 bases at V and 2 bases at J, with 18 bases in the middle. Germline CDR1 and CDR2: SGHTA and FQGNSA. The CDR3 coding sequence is TGTGCCAGCAGCGTAGAAGCTGAGACAGGTCAAGAGACCCAGTACTTC. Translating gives CASSVEAETGQETQYF.

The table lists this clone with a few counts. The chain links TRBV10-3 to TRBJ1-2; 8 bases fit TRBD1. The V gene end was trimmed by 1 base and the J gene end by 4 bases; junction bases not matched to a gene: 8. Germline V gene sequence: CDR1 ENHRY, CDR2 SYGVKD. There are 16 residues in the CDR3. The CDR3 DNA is TGTGCCATCAGTGAGTTGGCGGCAGGGGGCAGCTATGGCTACACCTTC. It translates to CAISELAAGGSYGYTF.

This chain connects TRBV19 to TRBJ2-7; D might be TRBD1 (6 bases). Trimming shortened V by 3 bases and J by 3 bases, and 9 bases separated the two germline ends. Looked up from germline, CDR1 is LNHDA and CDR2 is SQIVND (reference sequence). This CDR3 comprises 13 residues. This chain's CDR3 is CASSIAQGYEQYF. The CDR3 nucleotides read TGTGCCAGTAGTATTGCACAGGGCTACGAGCAGTACTTC.

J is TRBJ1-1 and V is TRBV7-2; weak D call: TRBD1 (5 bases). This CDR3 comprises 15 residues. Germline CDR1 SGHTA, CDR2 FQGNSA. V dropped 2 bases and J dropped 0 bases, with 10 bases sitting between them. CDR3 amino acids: CASSLTGGVNTEAFF. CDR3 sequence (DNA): TGTGCCAGCAGCTTAACGGGGGGGGTGAACACTGAAGCTTTCTTT.

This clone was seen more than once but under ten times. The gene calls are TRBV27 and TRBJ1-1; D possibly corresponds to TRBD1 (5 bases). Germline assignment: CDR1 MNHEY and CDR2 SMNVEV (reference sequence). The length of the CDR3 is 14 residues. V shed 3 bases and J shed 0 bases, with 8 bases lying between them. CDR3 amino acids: CASSFGHLNTEAFF. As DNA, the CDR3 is TGTGCCAGCAGTTTTGGACACCTGAACACTGAAGCTTTCTTT.